Below, one TCR beta chain is given with its context. Its antigen remains unknown. The donors were members of the validation cohort comprising approximately 110 subjects, separate from the roughly 640-subject first cohort. The germline gives CDR1 SGHTA, CDR2 FQGNSA. This CDR3 spans 15 amino acids. Trimming at V came to 4 bases and at J to 4 bases, leaving 8 bases not matched to a gene. These data are taken from a study of cytomegalovirus exposure and HLA in healthy donors. Study-level findings and limits: That first-cohort TCR clusters tended to co-occur in the 90 to 150 validation repertoires was found in a later analysis. A classifier reportedly called cytomegalovirus status with high sensitivity and specificity. The study recorded some 160 TCR beta chains that were cytomegalovirus-associated.

Profiled with immunoSEQ multiplex PCR; TCRdb holds only in-frame clones, not every one. In the table there are 300,000 to 450,000 clones, 70% to 90% of which are singletons. The V gene is TRBV7-2, the J gene TRBJ1-2; 8 bases match TRBD1. The TCR comes from a woman aged 18-29 years in good health and CMV-seronegative. Sequenced material: PBMCs. The CDR3: CASSSGRGRGYGYTF. The DNA for the CDR3 is TGTGCCAGCAGCTCCGGCAGGGGGCGCGGCTATGGCTACACCTTC.